This paragraph covers one TCR beta chain sequence. Libraries were prepared by immunoSEQ multiplex PCR; TCRdb keeps only in-frame clonotypes and omits some of them. The data hold about 170,000 clones, with 82% observed a single time. CDR1 and CDR2 from the germline V gene are MGHRA and YSYEKL. The CDR3 spans 15 residues. V lost 0 bases and J lost 9; bases outside the gene matches: 7. This sample was included in a study of blood T cell repertoires in COVID-19. The origin of this receptor is a woman in her seventies with acute or convalescent COVID-19. The sample taken for sequencing was peripheral blood. This rearrangement joins TRBV4-1 to TRBJ1-2, with 10 bases identical to TRBD1. CDR3 in amino acids: CASSQEGGQGLSYTF. CDR3 bases: TGCGCCAGCAGCCAAGAGGGGGGACAGGGGTTAAGCTACACCTTC.